A selection of T cell receptor beta chains follows, all from one sample in a study of cytomegalovirus exposure and HLA in healthy donors. Clones were sequenced by immunoSEQ multiplex PCR, and TCRdb holds only the in-frame ones, with some missing. The data show under 200,000 clones, roughly 73% seen once. The specimen was PBMCs. The receptor set was obtained from a female donor in good health and CMV-seronegative. Each CDR3 is given with its conserved first and last residue. The D gene is left open where the match is weak. For some rows the clone size is stated as once, few or many, or as a class when expanded; others skip it.

J | size | D | V | CDR3 | DNA
TRBJ2-3 | . | TRBD1 | TRBV7-9 | CASSFKPGGSNTDTQYF | TGTGCCAGCAGCTTCAAACCAGGGGGCTCCAACACAGATACGCAGTATTTT
TRBJ2-5 | . | . | TRBV6-1 | CASSATPYQETQYF | TGTGCCAGCAGTGCGACTCCGTACCAAGAGACCCAGTACTTC
TRBJ2-1 | . | TRBD1 | TRBV7-3 | CASSLTGGYEQFF | TGTGCCAGCAGCTTAACAGGGGGCTATGAGCAGTTCTTC
TRBJ1-1 | once | . | TRBV28 | CASSLFRDFQNTEAFF | TGTGCCAGCAGTTTATTTCGGGACTTTCAGAACACTGAAGCTTTCTTT
TRBJ1-1 | . | . | TRBV5-6 | CASSFVSTLEAFF | TGTGCCAGCAGCTTTGTTTCGACTCTTGAAGCTTTCTTT
TRBJ2-3 | . | TRBD2 | TRBV5-1 | CASSLVGTSDTDTQYF | TGCGCCAGCAGCTTGGTCGGGACTAGCGACACAGATACGCAGTATTTT
TRBJ1-1 | . | . | TRBV5-4 | CASSLSLGMNTEAFF | TGTGCCAGCAGCTTGAGTCTCGGGATGAACACTGAAGCTTTCTTT
TRBJ1-6 | . | . | TRBV9 | CASSPLTSNSPLHF | TGTGCCAGCAGCCCCCTAACCTCTAATTCACCCCTCCACTTT
TRBJ1-6 | . | TRBD1 | TRBV2 | CASSRDRGGSPLHF | TGTGCCAGCAGTCGGGACAGGGGAGGATCACCCCTCCACTTT
TRBJ2-5 | . | TRBD1 | TRBV5-5 | CASSLRDRVQTQYF | TGTGCCAGCAGCTTAAGGGACAGGGTGCAGACCCAGTACTTC
TRBJ2-5 | . | TRBD1 | TRBV5-5 | CASSPRTGGPQETQYF | TGTGCCAGCAGCCCTCGGACAGGGGGCCCCCAAGAGACCCAGTACTTC
TRBJ2-1 | . | . | TRBV7-9 | CASIPQGGSNEQFF | TGTGCCAGCATCCCACAGGGTGGTAGTAATGAGCAGTTCTTC
TRBJ1-6 | . | . | TRBV5-1 | CASSLGQENSPLHF | TGCGCCAGCAGCTTGGGGCAGGAAAATTCACCCCTCCACTTT
TRBJ2-3 | few | . | TRBV19 | CASRAGRGETDTQYF | TGTGCCAGTAGGGCGGGCAGGGGTGAGACAGATACGCAGTATTTT
TRBJ2-1 | once | TRBD2 | TRBV11-1 | CASSLTGLVSYNEQFF | TGTGCCAGCAGCTTAACGGGACTAGTATCCTACAATGAGCAGTTCTTC
TRBJ2-7 | few | TRBD1 | TRBV19 | CASSTVSGTGIYEQYF | TGTGCCAGTAGTACCGTCTCCGGGACAGGGATCTACGAGCAGTACTTC
TRBJ1-3 | . | TRBD1 | TRBV6-5 | CASSYSTGRLDTIYF | TGTGCCAGCAGTTACTCGACAGGGCGACTTGACACCATATATTTT
TRBJ1-5 | . | TRBD1 | TRBV19 | CASSTQGGTQPQHF | TGTGCCAGTAGTACACAGGGGGGTACTCAGCCCCAGCATTTT
TRBJ1-5 | few | . | TRBV6-5 | CASSYSAGNQPQHF | TGTGCCAGCAGTTACTCGGCGGGGAACCAGCCCCAGCATTTT
TRBJ2-1 | . | . | TRBV29-1 | CSRVGIPGSRNEQFF | TGCAGCCGTGTCGGTATCCCAGGCAGCAGGAATGAGCAGTTCTTC
TRBJ1-1 | . | . | TRBV11-2 | CASSLEPQPQTGEAFF | TGTGCCAGCAGCTTAGAGCCGCAGCCCCAAACGGGAGAAGCTTTCTTT
TRBJ2-1 | . | . | TRBV27 | CASSKGAGYKVYEQFF | TGTGCCAGCAGTAAAGGTGCAGGGTATAAAGTGTATGAGCAGTTCTTC
TRBJ2-7 | . | . | TRBV7-6 | CASSLVLGEQYF | TGTGCCAGCAGCCTGGTGCTCGGGGAGCAGTACTTC
TRBJ2-7 | . | . | TRBV21-1 | CASSKRRGGDSYEQYF | TGTGCCAGCAGCAAACGGCGCGGGGGGGACTCCTACGAGCAGTACTTC
TRBJ2-3 | once | TRBD1 | TRBV29-1 | CSELDRERVDTQYF | TGCAGCGAACTGGACAGGGAAAGAGTAGATACGCAGTATTTT
TRBJ2-1 | . | TRBD2 | TRBV5-1 | CASSLGPSGSYNEQFF | TGCGCCAGCAGCTTGGGACCTAGCGGGAGCTACAATGAGCAGTTCTTC
TRBJ1-3 | . | . | TRBV6-5 | CASTLHGTTGNTIYF | TGTGCCAGCACCCTTCACGGGACAACTGGAAACACCATATATTTT
TRBJ1-5 | . | TRBD1 | TRBV6-6 | CASRSQGRNNQPQHF | TGTGCCAGCAGATCACAGGGGAGGAACAATCAGCCCCAGCATTTT
TRBJ2-2 | . | . | TRBV6-5 | CASSYDGHLSGELFF | TGTGCCAGCAGTTACGATGGACACCTTAGCGGGGAGCTGTTTTTT
TRBJ2-7 | . | TRBD2 | TRBV7-2 | CASSPGLADHEQYF | TGTGCCAGCAGCCCGGGACTAGCGGACCACGAGCAGTACTTC
TRBJ1-4 | . | . | TRBV28 | CASSFRRRATNEKLFF | TGTGCCAGCAGTTTTAGACGGAGAGCAACTAATGAAAAACTGTTTTTT
TRBJ2-5 | . | TRBD2 | TRBV12-5 | CASGGGTETQYF | TGTGCTAGTGGCGGGGGGACGGAGACCCAGTACTTC
TRBJ2-7 | once | . | TRBV7-9 | CASSFVSVGEQYF | TGTGCCAGCAGCTTCGTGTCGGTTGGCGAGCAGTACTTC
TRBJ1-1 | . | . | TRBV27 | CASSLSPTENTEAFF | TGTGCCAGCAGTTTATCACCGACTGAGAACACTGAAGCTTTCTTT
TRBJ1-2 | few | . | TRBV11-1 | CASSPSSVSRGYTF | TGTGCCAGCAGCCCCTCGTCTGTCTCGAGAGGCTACACCTTC
TRBJ2-5 | . | TRBD2 | TRBV19 | CASSVGLAAETQYF | TGTGCCAGTAGTGTGGGACTAGCCGCAGAGACCCAGTACTTC
TRBJ1-5 | . | . | TRBV28 | CASSLPGKSSNQPQHF | TGTGCCAGCAGTTTGCCAGGGAAAAGTAGCAATCAGCCCCAGCATTTT
TRBJ2-7 | once | TRBD2 | TRBV5-6 | CASSLTSGPSYEQYF | TGTGCCAGCAGCTTGACTAGCGGGCCCTCCTACGAGCAGTACTTC
TRBJ2-6 | . | TRBD2 | TRBV6-1 | CASSGRASGMGGAGANVLTF | TGTGCCAGCAGTGGGCGAGCCTCCGGGATGGGAGGGGCTGGGGCCAACGTCCTGACTTTC
TRBJ1-4 | . | . | TRBV7-6 | CASSLVGQEEKLFF | TGTGCCAGCAGCTTAGTCGGACAAGAAGAAAAACTGTTTTTT
TRBJ2-3 | . | TRBD2 | TRBV18 | CASSPTSGGTDTQYF | TGTGCCAGCTCACCTACTAGCGGGGGCACAGATACGCAGTATTTT
TRBJ1-1 | . | TRBD1 | TRBV4-3 | CASSRGQGGNTEAFF | TGCGCCAGCAGCCGCGGACAGGGCGGGAACACTGAAGCTTTCTTT
TRBJ1-1 | . | TRBD1 | TRBV11-1 | CASTNTGGRGLGDTEAFF | TGTGCCAGCACCAATACTGGCGGCAGGGGGCTAGGAGACACTGAAGCTTTCTTT
TRBJ1-1 | . | . | TRBV10-3 | CAIRPREMNTEAFF | TGTGCCATCAGACCCCGGGAGATGAACACTGAAGCTTTCTTT
TRBJ2-3 | . | . | TRBV19 | CASSIGGIQVTDTQYF | TGTGCCAGTAGTATAGGCGGGATTCAAGTCACAGATACGCAGTATTTT
TRBJ1-1 | . | . | TRBV27 | CASSHDGEREAFF | TGTGCCAGCAGTCATGATGGGGAGCGTGAAGCTTTCTTT
TRBJ1-2 | . | TRBD1 | TRBV28 | CASSPDRGRYGYTF | TGTGCCAGCAGCCCAGACAGGGGAAGGTATGGCTACACCTTC
TRBJ2-2 | . | . | TRBV27 | CASRDYRRAGELFF | TGTGCCAGCAGGGACTATCGACGGGCCGGGGAGCTGTTTTTT
TRBJ2-1 | once | TRBD2 | TRBV5-6 | CASSTPKRREAHNEQFF | TGTGCCAGCAGCACCCCTAAAAGGCGGGAGGCCCACAATGAGCAGTTCTTC
TRBJ2-1 | . | . | TRBV15 | CATSRDTGYTYNEQFF | TGTGCCACCAGCAGAGATACAGGATATACCTACAATGAGCAGTTCTTC
TRBJ1-1 | . | TRBD1 | TRBV7-3 | CASSLQTGGNTEAFF | TGTGCCAGCAGCCTACAGACAGGGGGAAATACTGAAGCTTTCTTT
TRBJ2-1 | . | TRBD2 | TRBV4-2 | CASSQGWTSGKSENEQFF | TGTGCCAGCAGCCAAGGCTGGACTAGCGGGAAGAGTGAGAATGAGCAGTTCTTC
TRBJ2-7 | . | . | TRBV7-9 | CASSPPTGRSSSYEQYF | TGTGCCAGCAGCCCCCCCACTGGGCGTTCCAGCTCCTACGAGCAGTACTTC